The clone carrying this TCR beta chain has only one observation. Since a much larger clone is just one base distant, this may be a read error. The time point was: newly diagnosed GD, antithyroid drugs for less than 3 months. There was RNA extracted from PBMCs, and the TCR library was made from it. The peripheral blood volume drawn was roughly 9.9 milliliters, and it was collected into EDTA tubes. Assembly of TCR beta libraries relied on iRepertoire HTBI primers together with Arm-PCR of CDR3 regions. Each CDR3 protein gets one entry after TCRdb re-called the multiplex PCR reads with MiXCR. The data show a few hundred thousand distinct CDR3 sequences, with about 13% seen just once and over 7.5% held by the top ten. The sample belongs to a study of regulatory T cells in long-lasting Graves disease. Study details: Under 3 months of antithyroid drugs had been taken by newly diagnosed Graves' patients.

Germline-derived CDR1 and CDR2 are DFQATT and SNEGSKA (reference sequence). This CDR3 region has 12 residues. This sample was also put to use in a study of T cells in Graves' hyperthyroidism and ophthalmopathy. That paper adds: The primer set for the first-round RT-PCR of the TCR CDR3 was HTBI. A 13 V-J model separated ophthalmopathy from stable hyperthyroidism.

The source of this sequence is a young man with Graves disease. The chain couples TRBV20-1 to TRBJ2-7, with D hard to call. Specimen: peripheral blood mononuclear cells (PBMCs), collected at new diagnosis, from a patient treated with antithyroid drugs. CDR3 sequence reads: CSASGHFYKQYF. CDR3 DNA sequence: TGCAGTGCTAGTGGCCATTTCTACAAGCAGTACTTC.